This T cell receptor beta chain originates from a study of blood T cell repertoires in COVID-19. Across the whole study: Some COVID-19 samples were acute and others convalescent; all came from the United States, Italy and Spain. Sources were T cells, B-cell-depleted T cells, or PBMCs; the material itself was cDNA or gDNA.

As originally analysed: The authors estimated nucleated cell counts from reference gene primer amplification. The data were produced by immunoSEQ multiplex PCR, yet TCRdb's version contains in-frame clones alone and is incomplete. D and trimming were read from the DNA, whereas the V and J calls and clone size are those reported in that table. The sample lists around 150,000 clones; around 86% were seen once. With regard to this clone: A read error may produce the germline difference seen at one junction end.

The CDR3 is made up of 15 amino acids. The germline V gene has CDR1 MGHRA and CDR2 YSYEKL. The source is a man between 65 and 79 years old with acute or convalescent COVID-19. The sequenced sample consisted of peripheral blood. The V gene is TRBV4-1, the J gene TRBJ1-2; the D gene is possibly TRBD1 (5 bases). CDR3 bases: TGCACCAGCAGCCAAGAGACGGGGGGATTGGGCGGCTACACCTTC. Protein: CTSSQETGGLGGYTF.